A single sample gave rise to the 14 T cell receptor beta chains below, sequenced in a study of control samples from healthy donors and cancer patients. Method: immunoSEQ multiplex PCR; TCRdb's copy keeps in-frame clones and lacks some. The sample has roughly 150,000 clones, 85% to 90% seen once. The sequencing sample was made of blood. The receptors stem from a man aged 18 to 30 in good health.

The chain links TRBV11-2 to TRBJ1-6; D ambiguous. The V end was cut by 4 bases, the J end by 11 bases, with 15 bases between. Germline assignment: CDR1 SGHAT and CDR2 FQNNGV. The CDR3 is made up of 14 amino acids. CDR3 bases: TGTGCCAGCAGCTCTTTACAAGGAATCCCACCCCTCCACTTT. It specifies CASSSLQGIPPLHF. Filled out from reference TRBV11-2 and TRBJ1-6, the complete variable domain reads EAGVAQSPRYKIIEKRQSVAFWCNPISGHATLYWYQQILGQGPKLLIQFQNNGVVDDSQLPKDRFSAERLKGVDSTLKIQPAKLEDSAVYLCASSSLQGIPPLHFGNGTRLTVT.

The chain joins TRBV12-3 or TRBV12-4 to TRBJ1-1; D is undetermined. With 3 bases removed from V and 3 bases from J, the gap between germline ends came to 8 bases. The CDR3 has 13 residues. CDR3 residues: CASSFNVDTEAFF. The CDR3, as DNA: TGTGCCAGCAGTTTCAATGTCGACACTGAAGCTTTCTTT.

The rearrangement uses TRBV7-8 and TRBJ1-6, with 12 bases that match TRBD1. From germline, CDR1 is SGHVS and CDR2 FQNEAQ. This CDR3 comprises 14 residues. The junction had 2 bases not matched to a gene; V was cut back by 5 bases and J by 9 bases. The CDR3 sequence: CASSRDRGPSPLHF. The CDR3 nucleotides are TGTGCCAGCAGCCGGGACAGGGGGCCTTCACCCCTCCACTTT.

This clone was counted between two and nine times. The J gene is TRBJ2-1, the V gene TRBV13, with TRBD1 matching 7 bases. The germline V gene has CDR1 PRHDT and CDR2 FYEKMQ (reference sequence). V shed 3 bases and J 5 bases; nucleotides not matched to a gene: 4. The CDR3 totals 14 residues. In DNA form, the CDR3 reads TGTGCCAGCAGCTTTAGGGACAGAAACAATGAGCAGTTCTTC. Translation: CASSFRDRNNEQFF.

The CDR3: CASSLGFRLGQGSYEQYF. The DNA for the CDR3 is TGTGCCAGCAGCTTAGGGTTTCGCTTGGGACAGGGATCCTACGAGCAGTACTTC. The rearrangement links TRBV7-9 to TRBJ2-7, with TRBD1 matching over 9 bases. CDR1 is SEHNR and CDR2 is FQNEAQ in the germline V gene (reference sequence). V lost 1 base and J lost 1; bases outside the gene matches: 11. The CDR3 is 18 amino acids.

The chain has TRBV5-5 and TRBJ1-1, with D tentatively TRBD1 (6 bases). The CDR3 is 14 amino acids. Germline V gene lookup returns CDR1 SGHKS and CDR2 YYEKEE (reference sequence). V lost 0 bases to trimming and J lost 1 base, with 7 bases between them. CDR3 nucleotides: TGTGCCAGCAGCTTGGGCAGGGGGAACACTGAAGCTTTCTTT. This gives the protein CASSLGRGNTEAFF.

The J gene is TRBJ2-7, the V gene TRBV6-2 or TRBV6-3; D is unresolved. The germline V and J ends were trimmed by 6 bases and 0 bases, with 12 bases remaining between them. Looked up from germline, CDR1 is MNHEY and CDR2 is SVGEGT. CDR3 length equals 14 residues. The CDR3 sequence: CASSASESSYEQYF. CDR3 coding DNA: TGTGCCAGCAGCGCCAGTGAAAGCTCCTACGAGCAGTACTTC.

This chain connects TRBV7-9 to TRBJ1-1; 7 nucleotides match TRBD1. With 4 bases clipped from V and 1 base from J, the junction kept 3 bases outside the gene matches. The germline V gene encodes CDR1 SEHNR and CDR2 FQNEAQ (reference sequence). The CDR3 is made up of 14 amino acids. The CDR3 DNA reads TGTGCCAGCAGCTCCGGGACAGCGAACACTGAAGCTTTCTTT. Residues: CASSSGTANTEAFF.

The genes are TRBV7-9 and TRBJ1-1; D perhaps matches TRBD1 (6 bases). Trimming shortened V by 3 bases and J by 1 base, and 12 bases separated the two germline ends. The CDR3 loop spans 15 amino acids. The germline V gene encodes CDR1 SEHNR and CDR2 FQNEAQ (reference sequence). CDR3 loop: CASSFSRGRNTEAFF. In DNA, the CDR3 is TGTGCCAGCAGCTTTTCCAGGGGTAGGAACACTGAAGCTTTCTTT.

The chain links TRBV3-1 (or the pseudogene TRBV3-2) to TRBJ2-7; D might be TRBD1 (6 bases). Germline V gene lookup returns CDR1 LGHDT and CDR2 YNNKEL (reference sequence). Trimming stripped 9 bases from V and 3 bases from J, with 12 bases between. This CDR3 region has 12 residues. CDR3 in DNA: TGTGCCAGGAAGACAGGAAACTACGAGCAGTACTTC. Residues: CARKTGNYEQYF.

V is TRBV16 and J is TRBJ1-1, with unresolved D. The germline V and J ends were trimmed by 0 bases and 1 base, with 3 bases remaining between them. The CDR3 has 13 amino acids. Germline V lookup: CDR1 KGHSY, CDR2 FQNENV. The CDR3 sequence: CASSQSKNTEAFF. CDR3 coding DNA: TGTGCCAGCAGCCAATCGAAGAACACTGAAGCTTTCTTT.

In regard to this clone: It may be a read error: a sequence one base away is much more abundant. Distinct nucleotide sequences in the sample also encode this CDR3. This chain uses TRBV12-3 or TRBV12-4 with TRBJ1-5; D is unresolved. This CDR3 is 13 amino acids long. V was shortened by 1 base and J by 1 base, with 2 bases between the two germline ends. The CDR3 loop is CASSLDSNQPQHF. The CDR3 bases are TGTGCCAGCAGTTTAGACAGCAATCAGCCCCAGCATTTT.

The chain links TRBV27 to TRBJ1-3; D gene ambiguous. CDR1 is MNHEY, CDR2 SMNVEV, per germline (reference sequence). Trimming stripped 8 bases from V and 4 bases from J, with 15 bases between. The CDR3 totals 14 residues. For the CDR3, the DNA is TGTGCCAGCCAGGCCGCAGGAGCGGGAAACACCATATATTTT. Its translation is CASQAAGAGNTIYF.

This clone was picked up one time. This chain joins TRBV3-1 (or the pseudogene TRBV3-2) and TRBJ2-7, with 8 bases aligning to TRBD2. The CDR3 loop spans 14 amino acids. Per the germline V gene, CDR1 is LGHDT and CDR2 is YNNKEL (reference sequence). The junction had 11 bases not matched to a gene; V was cut back by 4 bases and J by 9 bases. In DNA, the CDR3 is TGTGCCAGCAGCCGCGGACTAGCTACCTATGGGCAGTACTTC. Protein: CASSRGLATYGQYF.